These 32 T cell receptor beta chains were sequenced from one sample in a study of T cell changes during pregnancy in multiple sclerosis. Assay: immunoSEQ multiplex PCR; the TCRdb copy retains only in-frame clones and omits some. The sample gives about 70,000 clones, approximately 94% of which show up once; 0.58% is in the top ten. Sequenced material: peripheral blood, taken in the third trimester of pregnancy. Receptors were obtained from a female donor with multiple sclerosis, enrolled in a pregnancy study.

The V call is TRBV6-6, the J call TRBJ2-1, with TRBD1 as a possible D gene (5 bases). Germline V CDR1 and CDR2: MNHNY, SVGAGI (reference sequence). The CDR3 consists of 15 residues. V dropped 5 bases and J dropped 4 bases, with 15 bases sitting between them. CDR3 protein: CASSETIGAYNEQFF. CDR3 in DNA: TGTGCCAGCAGTGAGACCATAGGGGCTTACAATGAGCAGTTCTTC.

The chain employs TRBV19 and TRBJ1-4; D gene uncertain. The CDR3 consists of 14 residues. With 7 bases removed from V and 2 bases from J, the gap between germline ends came to 11 bases. CDR1 is LNHDA, CDR2 SQIVND, per germline (reference sequence). Written as DNA, the CDR3 is TGTGCCAGTACTCGCGCGCTGACTAATGAAAAACTGTTTTTT. It specifies CASTRALTNEKLFF. Variable domain in full (rest from reference TRBV19 and TRBJ1-4): DGGITQSPKYLFRKEGQNVTLSCEQNLNHDAMYWYRQDPGQGLRLIYYSQIVNDFQKGDIAEGYSVSREKKESFPLTVTSAQKNPTAFYLCASTRALTNEKLFFGSGTQLSVL.

This chain joins TRBV19 and TRBJ1-3; D unresolved. The ends were cut back, 9 bases at V and 3 bases at J, with 12 bases in the middle. Germline values: CDR1 LNHDA, CDR2 SQIVND (reference sequence). The length of the CDR3 is 13 residues. The CDR3 here is CASGSLIGNTIYF. In nucleotides, the CDR3 is TGTGCCAGCGGTTCCCTCATTGGAAACACCATATATTTT.

The chain has TRBV6-9 and TRBJ2-3, with D perhaps matching TRBD2 (5 bases). The CDR3 is 13 residues long. Germline CDR1 MNHGY, CDR2 SVAAGI. Deletions cut 6 bases from V and 5 bases from J, with 12 bases between. In DNA, the CDR3 is TGTGCCAGCAGATCCCCTGCGGGAGATACGCAGTATTTT. Protein sequence: CASRSPAGDTQYF.

In nucleotides, the CDR3 is TGTGCCAGCAGCTTTCGAAGACTAGCGGGGGCCTACAATGAGCAGTTCTTC. Translation: CASSFRRLAGAYNEQFF. V is TRBV7-9 and J is TRBJ2-1, with TRBD2 matching 12 bases. Germline values: CDR1 SEHNR, CDR2 FQNEAQ (reference sequence). The CDR3 is 17 amino acids. The V segment lost 3 bases and the J segment 2 bases; nucleotides outside the gene matches: 5.

This clone was recorded only once. The chain uses TRBV7-9 and TRBJ2-2; 9 nucleotides agree with TRBD1. The CDR3 sequence is 15 residues long. In germline, CDR1 is SEHNR, CDR2 FQNEAQ (reference sequence). Trimming removed 5 bases from V and 5 bases from J; junction bases left unmatched: 6. In DNA form, the CDR3 reads TGTGCCAGCAGCCCCTGGGACAGGGTAACCGGGGAGCTGTTTTTT. Translating it yields CASSPWDRVTGELFF.

CDR3 region: CASSHVGGPTEAFF. The CDR3 DNA reads as TGCGCCAGCAGCCATGTTGGAGGGCCCACTGAAGCTTTCTTT. The J gene is TRBJ1-1, the V gene TRBV4-3; no clear D. V was clipped by 3 bases and J by 4 bases, with 12 bases between them. The CDR3 runs to 14 residues. The V gene's germline CDR1 is LGHNA and CDR2 YSLEER.

A few counts support this clone. J is TRBJ1-5 and V is TRBV18; D is ambiguous. The CDR3 is 13 residues long. Germline values: CDR1 KGHSH, CDR2 LQKENI. V dropped 5 bases and J dropped 0 bases, with 5 bases sitting between them. The CDR3 DNA sequence: TGTGCCAGCTCAGGGAGTAGCAATCAGCCCCAGCATTTT. The encoded protein is CASSGSSNQPQHF.

The V and J genes are TRBV7-2 and TRBJ2-1, with D maybe TRBD2 (6 bases). Germline assignment: CDR1 SGHTA and CDR2 FQGNSA. V lost 3 bases, J lost 2 bases, and 17 bases lay in between. The CDR3 runs 17 residues. The CDR3, as DNA: TGTGCCAGCAGCTTTACTTCCGGGAGCCAAACCTACAATGAGCAGTTCTTC. Translated: CASSFTSGSQTYNEQFF.

The gene calls are TRBV6-1 and TRBJ2-7; weak D call: TRBD1 (5 bases). The CDR3 has 13 residues. Looked up from germline, CDR1 is MNHNS and CDR2 is SASEGT. Deletions cut 4 bases from V and 2 bases from J, with 9 bases between. The CDR3 is CASSVDRAYEQYF. CDR3 in DNA: TGTGCCAGCAGTGTAGACAGAGCCTACGAGCAGTACTTC.

J is TRBJ2-7 and V is TRBV18, with D tentatively TRBD2 (6 bases). The CDR3 is made up of 12 amino acids. V lost 3 bases and J lost 8, with 11 bases in between. CDR1 is KGHSH, CDR2 LQKENI, per germline. CDR3 in DNA: TGTGCCAGCTCACCCTCGCGGGACCAGCAGTACTTC. Its translation is CASSPSRDQQYF.

A single count supports this clone. J is TRBJ2-1 and V is TRBV6-1; D may be TRBD2 (7 bases). V gave up 4 bases and J gave up 5 bases, with 18 bases separating them. This CDR3 region has 16 residues. CDR1 is MNHNS and CDR2 is SASEGT in the germline V gene. CDR3 in amino acids: CASSGWRGGLDNEQFF. The DNA of the CDR3 is TGTGCCAGCAGTGGATGGAGGGGGGGCCTCGACAATGAGCAGTTCTTC.

The rearrangement links TRBV25-1 to TRBJ1-2, with D possibly being TRBD1 (6 bases). This CDR3 has 14 amino acids. Germline V gene data show CDR1 as MGHDK and CDR2 as SYGVNS. The V end was cut by 2 bases, the J end by 4 bases, with 11 bases between. CDR3 nucleotide sequence: TGTGCCAGCAGTGAAACGGGCAGGGGCTATGGCTACACCTTC. This codes for CASSETGRGYGYTF.

This clone was recorded a few times. One junction end disagrees with the germline gene, perhaps due to a read error. V is TRBV5-1 and J is TRBJ1-1; 7 positions agree with TRBD1. The CDR3 runs to 16 residues. Per the germline V gene, CDR1 is SGHRS and CDR2 is YFSETQ. The chain's CDR3 is CASSWSRGSMNAEAFF. The CDR3, as DNA: TGCGCCAGCAGCTGGAGCAGGGGGTCAATGAACGCTGAAGCTTTCTTT.

The genes are TRBV4-2 and TRBJ1-5; no reliable D call. Looked up from germline, CDR1 is LGHNA and CDR2 is YNFKEQ. The CDR3 sequence is 16 residues long. V was cut by 0 bases and J by 3 bases, with 12 bases left in between. The CDR3, as DNA: TGTGCCAGCAGCCAAGAGGCAGGAGGTCCCAATCAGCCCCAGCATTTT. Amino acid sequence: CASSQEAGGPNQPQHF.

The gene calls are TRBV21-1 and TRBJ1-1; the table's D call of TRBD1 was not tested on the DNA. TRBV21-1 constitutes a pseudogene. CDR3 length equals 16 residues. The CDR3 DNA follows: TGTGCCAGCAGCCAACGGGACACCACCAGAAGAACTGAAGCTTTCTTT. Its translation: CASSQRDTTRRTEAFF.

This chain uses TRBV6-5 with TRBJ2-2; D is perhaps TRBD2 (5 bases). Trimming left V 9 bases short and J 0 bases short, with 11 bases between. Germline values: CDR1 MNHEY, CDR2 SVGAGI. The CDR3 spans 14 residues. The CDR3 protein is CASSVRTNTGELFF. CDR3 bases: TGTGCCAGTAGCGTACGCACGAACACCGGGGAGCTGTTTTTT.

This clone was counted only a few times. This chain connects TRBV7-8 to TRBJ2-7, with 9 nucleotides matching TRBD2. Losses at the gene ends were 2 bases for V and 0 bases for J; bases not matched to a gene: 2. The CDR3 runs 15 residues. Per the germline V gene, CDR1 is SGHVS and CDR2 is FQNEAQ. The CDR3, as DNA: TGTGCCAGCAGCTTACTTAGCGGGGGCTCCTACGAGCAGTACTTC. Protein: CASSLLSGGSYEQYF. The whole variable domain, filled in from reference TRBV7-8 and TRBJ2-7, reads GAGVSQSPRYKVAKRGQDVALRCDPISGHVSLFWYQQALGQGPEFLTYFQNEAQLDKSGLPSDRFFAERPEGSVSTLKIQRTQQEDSAVYLCASSLLSGGSYEQYFGPGTRLTVT.

V usage is TRBV2 and J usage is TRBJ2-3; 15 nucleotides match TRBD2. Germline loops: CDR1 SNHLY, CDR2 FYNNEI. Trimming cost V 5 bases and J 1 base; bases outside gene matches: 13. The CDR3 spans 20 residues. The CDR3 DNA reads as TGTGCCAGCAGTCCCCTGGGACTAGCGGGGGGATTAACTCGCACAGATACGCAGTATTTT. This sequence encodes CASSPLGLAGGLTRTDTQYF. The whole variable domain, filled in from reference TRBV2 and TRBJ2-3, reads EPEVTQTPSHQVTQMGQEVILRCVPISNHLYFYWYRQILGQKVEFLVSFYNNEISEKSEIFDDQFSVERPDGSNFTLKIRSTKLEDSAMYFCASSPLGLAGGLTRTDTQYFGPGTRLTVL.

This clone was counted between two and nine times. The chain uses TRBV9 and TRBJ1-1; D possibly corresponds to TRBD1 (6 bases). Deletions cut 2 bases from V and 1 base from J, with 12 bases between. CDR3 length: 15 amino acids. The V gene's germline CDR1 is SGDLS and CDR2 YYNGEE. CDR3 DNA: TGTGCCAGCAGCGTTGTAAGGGGGAGGAACACTGAAGCTTTCTTT. It translates to CASSVVRGRNTEAFF.

The chain is built from TRBV5-1 and TRBJ1-1; no clear D gene. This CDR3 contains 15 residues. Trimming left V 0 bases short and J 4 bases short, with 13 bases between. Germline V gene sequence: CDR1 SGHRS, CDR2 YFSETQ. Here the CDR3 reads CASSLVAAPSTEAFF. CDR3 coding DNA: TGCGCCAGCAGCTTGGTGGCGGCCCCTTCCACTGAAGCTTTCTTT.

The chain uses TRBV29-1 and TRBJ1-1, with 7 nucleotides matching TRBD1. J gave up 3 bases and V 2 bases, and 3 bases lay outside the gene matches. CDR3 length: 13 residues. Germline CDR1 is SQVTM and CDR2 is ANQGSEA. DNA of the CDR3: TGCAGCGTTGAAAGGGGGCTCGACACTGAAGCTTTCTTT. Translation: CSVERGLDTEAFF. The whole variable domain, filled in from reference TRBV29-1 and TRBJ1-1, reads SAVISQKPSRDICQRGTSLTIQCQVDSQVTMMFWYRQQPGQSLTLIATANQGSEATYESGFVIDKFPISRPNLTFSTLTVSNMSPEDSSIYLCSVERGLDTEAFFGQGTRLTVV.

V is TRBV21-1 and J is TRBJ1-2; the D call TRBD1 from the table was never checked on the DNA. TRBV21-1 constitutes a pseudogene. The CDR3 sequence is 15 residues long. The CDR3 is CASSKGTGTGLGYTF. CDR3 in DNA: TGTGCCAGCAGCAAAGGGACCGGGACAGGGCTCGGCTACACCTTC.

V and J are TRBV7-2 and TRBJ2-7, with a tentative D call TRBD1 (5 bases). The CDR3 sequence is 13 residues long. Germline V gene sequence: CDR1 SGHTA, CDR2 FQGNSA. Trimming took 11 bases from V and 0 from J, leaving 14 bases between them. The CDR3 is CAAGGASSYEQYF. CDR3 DNA: TGTGCCGCAGGTGGGGCAAGCTCCTACGAGCAGTACTTC. Full variable domain (remainder filled in from reference TRBV7-2 and TRBJ2-7): GAGVSQSPSNKVTEKGKDVELRCDPISGHTALYWYRQSLGQGLEFLIYFQGNSAPDKSGLPSDRFSAERTGGSVSTLTIQRTQQEDSAVYLCAAGGASSYEQYFGPGTRLTVT.

The V and J genes are TRBV2 and TRBJ2-2, with 7 bases identical to TRBD2. Per the germline V gene, CDR1 is SNHLY and CDR2 is FYNNEI. The CDR3 is 15 amino acids. The J segment lost 4 bases and the V segment lost 4 bases, leaving 6 bases of the junction unmatched. The chain's CDR3 is CASSGRDYSTGELFF. Written as DNA, the CDR3 is TGTGCCAGCAGTGGCCGGGACTATTCCACCGGGGAGCTGTTTTTT.

In nucleotides, the CDR3 is TGTGCCAGTAGATCCAGTGATATCTCCTACGAGCAGTACTTC. Translated: CASRSSDISYEQYF. The chain links TRBV19 to TRBJ2-7; D unclear. V lost 6 bases to trimming and J lost 0 bases, with 12 bases between them. Per the germline V gene, CDR1 is LNHDA and CDR2 is SQIVND (reference sequence). The CDR3 runs to 14 residues.

This clone was counted once. The chain combines TRBV7-2 with TRBJ1-2; D may be TRBD1 (6 bases). The CDR3 totals 14 residues. Germline CDR1 SGHTA, CDR2 FQGNSA. Trimming stripped 6 bases from V and 4 bases from J, with 15 bases between. CDR3 in amino acids: CASRGAGSVYGYTF. In nucleotides, the CDR3 is TGTGCCAGCAGGGGGGCAGGGAGCGTCTATGGCTACACCTTC.

The V call is TRBV19, the J call TRBJ1-2; TRBD1 might be the D (6 bases). The V end lost 4 bases, the J end lost 4 bases, and 16 bases lay between the germline ends. The V gene's germline CDR1 is LNHDA and CDR2 SQIVND (reference sequence). This CDR3 spans 15 amino acids. Written as DNA, the CDR3 is TGTGCCAGTAGTAGAGACCCGACAGGATTCTATGGCTACACCTTC. This sequence encodes CASSRDPTGFYGYTF. Based on the CDR3 plus reference TRBV19 and TRBJ1-2, the full variable domain is DGGITQSPKYLFRKEGQNVTLSCEQNLNHDAMYWYRQDPGQGLRLIYYSQIVNDFQKGDIAEGYSVSREKKESFPLTVTSAQKNPTAFYLCASSRDPTGFYGYTFGSGTRLTVV.

The chain recombines TRBV5-1 with TRBJ2-3; D ambiguous. Germline lookup yields CDR1 SGHRS and CDR2 YFSETQ. Trimming took 5 bases from V and 0 from J, leaving 13 bases between them. CDR3 length: 15 amino acids. CDR3 residues: CASRVGPTSTDTQYF. CDR3 nucleotides: TGCGCCAGCAGGGTTGGGCCAACTAGCACAGATACGCAGTATTTT.

The CDR3 DNA reads as TGTGCCAGCAGCTTGGTTGCAGGAACAACACTTGAAGCTTTCTTT. Translated, it gives CASSLVAGTTLEAFF. The gene calls are TRBV5-8 and TRBJ1-1; D is unresolved. This CDR3 is built from 15 residues. V was trimmed by 0 bases and J by 7 bases, leaving 16 bases between them. Germline CDR1 reads SGHTS; CDR2 reads YDEGEE.

V usage is TRBV2 and J usage is TRBJ1-1; D perhaps matches TRBD1 (5 bases). Germline V gives CDR1 SNHLY, CDR2 FYNNEI. Between the trimmed V and J ends, which lost 4 bases and 4 bases, there was a span of 7 bases. This CDR3 contains 12 residues. CDR3 coding DNA: TGTGCCAGCAGTGTAACAGGCACTGAAGCTTTCTTT. It yields the protein CASSVTGTEAFF.

The CDR3 protein is CASSLRQGVMNTEAFF. In DNA, the CDR3 is TGTGCCAGCAGCTTAAGGCAAGGGGTCATGAACACTGAAGCTTTCTTT. The J gene is TRBJ1-1, the V gene TRBV7-2; TRBD1 might be the D (5 bases). The V end was cut by 2 bases, the J end by 0 bases, with 13 bases between. This CDR3 contains 16 residues. From germline, CDR1 is SGHTA and CDR2 FQGNSA.